The rows below give T cell receptor beta chains drawn from one sample of a study of shared T cell receptors in the human thymus. Measured with immunoSEQ multiplex PCR; TCRdb has only the in-frame clones, and not every one. The sample carries more than 550,000 clones, around 87% recorded once. This sample also appeared in a second study, on human thymus T cells.

Sequencing input: thymocytes. These receptors all stem from a boy under two years old with a congenital heart defect. The CDR3 runs from the conserved cysteine through the conserved F or W. A D gene is named only where the DNA matches it firmly. Where a row states a size, it is once, few, many or the class of an expanded clone; other rows omit it.

cdr3_nt: TGTGCCAGCAGCCCAATAAAGGGGGCGCACACTGAAGCTTTCTTT; cdr3_aa: CASSPIKGAHTEAFF; clone_size: once; j_call: TRBJ1-1; d_call: TRBD1; v_call: TRBV5-4
cdr3_nt: TGTGCCAGCAGCGTAATCCCGGGGGGGAATTCACCCCTCCACTTT; cdr3_aa: CASSVIPGGNSPLHF; clone_size: -; j_call: TRBJ1-6; d_call: -; v_call: TRBV9
cdr3_nt: TGCAGCGTTGAGGCGGAAACCTACGAGCAGTACTTC; cdr3_aa: CSVEAETYEQYF; clone_size: -; j_call: TRBJ2-7; d_call: -; v_call: TRBV29-1
cdr3_nt: TGTGCCAGCAGTTTAGCTCGGAATATATCGACAGGGGATCTCTACTATGGCTACACCTTC; cdr3_aa: CASSLARNISTGDLYYGYTF; clone_size: -; j_call: TRBJ1-2; d_call: TRBD1; v_call: TRBV27
cdr3_nt: TGCGCCAGCAGCCAAGATGCACAGGGGCATGGCTACACCTTC; cdr3_aa: CASSQDAQGHGYTF; clone_size: -; j_call: TRBJ1-2; d_call: TRBD1; v_call: TRBV4-3
cdr3_nt: TGTGCCAGCAGCTTAGGGGAGGCGCCGGGAGGCTACGAGCAGTACTTC; cdr3_aa: CASSLGEAPGGYEQYF; clone_size: -; j_call: TRBJ2-7; d_call: TRBD2; v_call: TRBV13
cdr3_nt: TGCGCCAGCAGCCAAGAAGGGGGAGGGGCCGATGAAGCTTTCTTT; cdr3_aa: CASSQEGGGADEAFF; clone_size: -; j_call: TRBJ1-1; d_call: -; v_call: TRBV4-1
cdr3_nt: TGTGCCAGCAGTGTGGGGCATTCTTCAAGGGTTAGCTACGAGCAGTACTTC; cdr3_aa: CASSVGHSSRVSYEQYF; clone_size: -; j_call: TRBJ2-7; d_call: -; v_call: TRBV6-1
cdr3_nt: TGTGCCAGTAGTTCTGGGGGGACCCCCTCCTACGAGCAGTACTTC; cdr3_aa: CASSSGGTPSYEQYF; clone_size: few; j_call: TRBJ2-7; d_call: -; v_call: TRBV19
cdr3_nt: TGTGCCAGCAGCTTAGCTTTGCGTTACGGGGAGCTGTTTTTT; cdr3_aa: CASSLALRYGELFF; clone_size: few; j_call: TRBJ2-2; d_call: -; v_call: TRBV11-2
cdr3_nt: TGTGCCAGCAGCCAAGTTCCAGAGAGGAGCTATGGCTACACCTTC; cdr3_aa: CASSQVPERSYGYTF; clone_size: -; j_call: TRBJ1-2; d_call: -; v_call: TRBV14
cdr3_nt: TGTGCCAGCAGCGGACCCGTCGAAGGGGATAATTCCCCCCTCCACTTT; cdr3_aa: CASSGPVEGDNSPLHF; clone_size: once; j_call: TRBJ1-6; d_call: -; v_call: TRBV7-8
cdr3_nt: TGTGCCAGCAGCCTTAAAAGGGGGCTAGAACAGAACACCGGGGAGCTGTTTTTT; cdr3_aa: CASSLKRGLEQNTGELFF; clone_size: -; j_call: TRBJ2-2; d_call: TRBD1; v_call: TRBV5-8
cdr3_nt: TGCGCCAGCAGCTTCAGGAGCGGGAGAGGCTACGAGCAGTACTTC; cdr3_aa: CASSFRSGRGYEQYF; clone_size: -; j_call: TRBJ2-7; d_call: TRBD2; v_call: TRBV5-1
cdr3_nt: TGTGCCAGCAGCCAAGACAGCGGGGGGCCGTACAATGAGCAGTTCTTC; cdr3_aa: CASSQDSGGPYNEQFF; clone_size: -; j_call: TRBJ2-1; d_call: TRBD2; v_call: TRBV14
cdr3_nt: TGTGCCAGCAGCTTAGCGGGGAACAAGCAGTTCTTC; cdr3_aa: CASSLAGNKQFF; clone_size: -; j_call: TRBJ2-1; d_call: -; v_call: TRBV13
cdr3_nt: TGCGCCAGCAGTGCCCCACACGGACTCGCTGGCTACACCTTC; cdr3_aa: CASSAPHGLAGYTF; clone_size: -; j_call: TRBJ1-2; d_call: -; v_call: TRBV4-1
cdr3_nt: TGTGCCAGCAGTTTTATACCCCTTCCCGATGGGAGAAACGGGGGGGAGGGCAGGAATGAGCAGTTCTTC; cdr3_aa: CASSFIPLPDGRNGGEGRNEQFF; clone_size: -; j_call: TRBJ2-1; d_call: TRBD2; v_call: TRBV28
cdr3_nt: TGTGCCAGCAGCTTTCCAGGGAACACTGAAGCTTTCTTT; cdr3_aa: CASSFPGNTEAFF; clone_size: -; j_call: TRBJ1-1; d_call: -; v_call: TRBV7-9
cdr3_nt: TGTGCCAGCACCAGGACAGCGAGCTCCTATAATTCACCCCTCCACTTT; cdr3_aa: CASTRTASSYNSPLHF; clone_size: -; j_call: TRBJ1-6; d_call: -; v_call: TRBV28
cdr3_nt: TGTGCCAGCAGCTGGGACAGGAGCTACGAGCAGTACTTC; cdr3_aa: CASSWDRSYEQYF; clone_size: -; j_call: TRBJ2-7; d_call: TRBD1; v_call: TRBV5-4
cdr3_nt: TGTGCCAGCAGCTGGGCGTCAGGGGCGACTGAAGCTTTCTTT; cdr3_aa: CASSWASGATEAFF; clone_size: -; j_call: TRBJ1-1; d_call: -; v_call: TRBV5-6
cdr3_nt: TGTGCCTGGACAAGTACCCGACAGGGGGAGGGGTCGGCTGGTGGCTACACCTTC; cdr3_aa: CAWTSTRQGEGSAGGYTF; clone_size: -; j_call: TRBJ1-2; d_call: TRBD1; v_call: TRBV30
cdr3_nt: TGTGCCACCAGCAGAGAGAGGTCGCGGGGGACTTCCTACGAGCAGTACTTC; cdr3_aa: CATSRERSRGTSYEQYF; clone_size: -; j_call: TRBJ2-7; d_call: TRBD2; v_call: TRBV15
cdr3_nt: TGCGCCAGCAGTCAATCGTCCGGACTAGCGGGAGGAGATACGCAGTATTTT; cdr3_aa: CASSQSSGLAGGDTQYF; clone_size: -; j_call: TRBJ2-3; d_call: TRBD2; v_call: TRBV23-1
cdr3_nt: TGTGCCAGTAGTATCCCCGGCAGGGTCACCTACAATGAGCAGTTCTTC; cdr3_aa: CASSIPGRVTYNEQFF; clone_size: -; j_call: TRBJ2-1; d_call: -; v_call: TRBV19
cdr3_nt: TGTGCCAGCAGTGAATCATACAGTCCCTTCAAAGAGACCCAGTACTTC; cdr3_aa: CASSESYSPFKETQYF; clone_size: -; j_call: TRBJ2-5; d_call: -; v_call: TRBV6-1
cdr3_nt: TGTGCCAGCAGCTTTCGGGGGAACTATGGCTACACCTTC; cdr3_aa: CASSFRGNYGYTF; clone_size: -; j_call: TRBJ1-2; d_call: -; v_call: TRBV5-6
cdr3_nt: TGCGCCAGCAGCCAAGATCGGGGGTGTGGTGAGCAGTTCTTC; cdr3_aa: CASSQDRGCGEQFF; clone_size: few; j_call: TRBJ2-1; d_call: -; v_call: TRBV4-3
cdr3_nt: TGTGCCAGCAGATCCCGCGGGGGAGCGGGAGGCACAGATACGCAGTATTTT; cdr3_aa: CASRSRGGAGGTDTQYF; clone_size: -; j_call: TRBJ2-3; d_call: TRBD2; v_call: TRBV27
cdr3_nt: TGTGCCAGCAATTCAGGGTCTTTTGACACGCAGTATTTT; cdr3_aa: CASNSGSFDTQYF; clone_size: -; j_call: TRBJ2-3; d_call: -; v_call: TRBV27
cdr3_nt: TGTGCCAGCAGCTCCTCTAGCGGGAGGGCCGTGAAATACTTC; cdr3_aa: CASSSSSGRAVKYF; clone_size: -; j_call: TRBJ2-7; d_call: TRBD2; v_call: TRBV11-2
cdr3_nt: TGTGCCAGCAGCATAGGACAGGGCTCCTACGAGCAGTACTTC; cdr3_aa: CASSIGQGSYEQYF; clone_size: -; j_call: TRBJ2-7; d_call: TRBD1; v_call: TRBV9
cdr3_nt: TGTGCCAGCAGTTTCGGAGTTAAACAAGGAGGCGCCGAAGCTTTCTTT; cdr3_aa: CASSFGVKQGGAEAFF; clone_size: -; j_call: TRBJ1-1; d_call: -; v_call: TRBV28
cdr3_nt: TGTGCCAGCAGGGGGGGATCCAACTCCACAGATACGCAGTATTTT; cdr3_aa: CASRGGSNSTDTQYF; clone_size: -; j_call: TRBJ2-3; d_call: -; v_call: TRBV6-5
cdr3_nt: TGTGCCAGCATGAGGGGCAGGGGTGACGGTTATGGCTACACCTTC; cdr3_aa: CASMRGRGDGYGYTF; clone_size: -; j_call: TRBJ1-2; d_call: -; v_call: TRBV27
cdr3_nt: TGCGCCAGCAGCCCCTGGACCCTGCGCCGGGGAACCGGGGAGCTGTTTTTT; cdr3_aa: CASSPWTLRRGTGELFF; clone_size: -; j_call: TRBJ2-2; d_call: -; v_call: TRBV5-1
cdr3_nt: TGTGCCAGCAGTGAGTCAGGGGGCATTGTGGGCAATCAGCCCCAGCATTTT; cdr3_aa: CASSESGGIVGNQPQHF; clone_size: -; j_call: TRBJ1-5; d_call: TRBD1; v_call: TRBV27
cdr3_nt: TGTGCCAGCAGCCAAGAAGGACAGGGCTTCTCCTACGAGCAGTACTTC; cdr3_aa: CASSQEGQGFSYEQYF; clone_size: -; j_call: TRBJ2-7; d_call: TRBD1; v_call: TRBV14
cdr3_nt: TGTGCCAGCAGCCCCGCGGGAGGCTCACCCCTCCACTTT; cdr3_aa: CASSPAGGSPLHF; clone_size: -; j_call: TRBJ1-6; d_call: -; v_call: TRBV6-5